What follows describes a single T cell receptor (beta chain). Its antigen is still unknown. TCRdb ran MiXCR on the RT-PCR reads and lists one entry per CDR3 protein. The sample lists around 850,000 distinct CDR3 sequences; around a sixth were seen once. This entry is derived from a study of response to subunit inactivated influenza vaccine. Study-level points and caveats: Authors suggested each seasonal influenza vaccination recruits few new T cells.

There are 17 residues in the CDR3. The germline CDR1 and CDR2 sequences are MGHRA and YSYEKL. V lost 7 bases and J 0 bases, leaving 21 bases between the germline ends. The receptor was derived from a man aged 45 to 65 who received an inactivated influenza vaccine. This chain uses TRBV4-1 with TRBJ1-1; no reliable D call. This sample comprised PBMCs from blood, obtained 5 to 6 days after vaccination. In DNA, the CDR3 is TGCGCCAGCACCCCAGTTACCCAGGCACTCATGAACACTGAAGCTTTCTTT. This codes for CASTPVTQALMNTEAFF.